This is a list of T cell receptor beta chains from one sample in a study of cytomegalovirus exposure and HLA in healthy donors. TCRdb keeps only in-frame clones here, not all; method: immunoSEQ multiplex PCR. Of fewer than 200,000 clones detected, approximately 80% appear once; the ten largest clones hold about 2.2%. The specimen was PBMCs. Receptor source: a woman aged 30 to 39 in good health and CMV-seronegative. Both conserved end residues are part of each CDR3. D genes are given only for firm matches. Expanded clones get a size class; other rows say once, few or many, or leave the size out.

j_call d_call clone_size v_call cdr3_aa cdr3_nt
TRBJ1-2 NA NA TRBV5-1 CASSLEGGFVTF TGCGCCAGCAGCTTGGAGGGGGGGTTCGTGACCTTC
TRBJ1-6 TRBD1 once TRBV28 CASSFLYGRDRGNNSPLHF TGTGCCAGCAGTTTTCTTTACGGCCGGGACAGGGGAAATAATTCACCCCTCCACTTT
TRBJ2-2 TRBD1 once TRBV5-4 CASSLGDREAGELFF TGTGCCAGCAGCCTGGGAGACAGGGAAGCCGGGGAGCTGTTTTTT
TRBJ2-3 TRBD2 NA TRBV5-6 CASSFSGISDTQYF TGTGCCAGCAGCTTTAGCGGGATTTCAGATACGCAGTATTTT
TRBJ2-3 NA NA TRBV27 CASSFAGPSTDTQYF TGTGCCAGCAGTTTTGCGGGCCCGAGCACAGATACGCAGTATTTT
TRBJ2-3 TRBD2 once TRBV5-4 CASSGTSGSGDTQYF TGTGCCAGCAGCGGGACTAGCGGGTCCGGAGATACGCAGTATTTT
TRBJ1-1 NA NA TRBV19 CASSIGPGLGTEAFF TGTGCCAGTAGTATAGGCCCGGGTCTGGGCACTGAAGCTTTCTTT
TRBJ2-5 NA NA TRBV9 CASSVGPVETQYF TGTGCCAGCAGCGTAGGGCCAGTAGAGACCCAGTACTTC
TRBJ2-5 NA NA TRBV10-2 CASKGQGGETQYF TGCGCCAGCAAAGGACAGGGAGGGGAGACCCAGTACTTC
TRBJ1-4 TRBD1 once TRBV30 CAWSVFLSGTGNGKLFF TGTGCCTGGAGTGTATTTCTATCTGGGACAGGGAATGGGAAACTGTTTTTT
TRBJ1-1 NA NA TRBV7-8 CASSPGARTEAFF TGTGCCAGCAGCCCTGGGGCGCGCACTGAAGCTTTCTTT
TRBJ1-3 NA NA TRBV27 CASSSLGGAGGNTIYF TGTGCCAGCAGTTCCCTTGGGGGGGCAGGGGGAAACACCATATATTTT
TRBJ2-7 TRBD2 once TRBV27 CASSSGLAAYEQYF TGTGCCAGCAGTTCAGGACTAGCGGCCTACGAGCAGTACTTC
TRBJ2-5 NA NA TRBV20-1 CSATALETQYF TGCAGTGCCACAGCACTCGAGACCCAGTACTTC
TRBJ2-3 NA once TRBV10-2 CASAHGIELDTQYF TGCGCCAGCGCCCACGGGATAGAGCTTGATACGCAGTATTTT
TRBJ1-2 NA NA TRBV6-5 CASSYAQGVHYGYTF TGTGCCAGCAGTTATGCTCAGGGTGTGCACTATGGCTACACCTTC